This is a list of T cell receptor beta chains from one sample in a study of OX40 agonist ivuxolimab in advanced cancers. Clones were read by immunoSEQ multiplex PCR, and TCRdb kept only the in-frame ones, dropping some. The profile shows nearly 110,000 clones, less than 95% of them singletons. The specimen comprised CD4+ or CD8+ T cells sorted from blood, sampled in a trial of the OX40 agonist ivuxolimab. The source is an adult with an advanced solid tumor such as melanoma, head and neck, liver or kidney cancer. The CDR3 runs from the conserved cysteine through the conserved F or W. The D gene is left open where the match is weak. For some rows the clone size is stated as once, few or many, or as a class when expanded; others skip it.

V,D,size,J,CDR3,DNA
TRBV30,-,-,TRBJ1-6,CAWKKERGLGNSPLHF,TGTGCCTGGAAAAAGGAAAGAGGGTTGGGGAATTCACCCCTCCACTTT
TRBV11-1,-,once,TRBJ2-2,CASSTRTGELFF,TGTGCCAGCAGCACCCGGACAGGGGAGCTGTTTTTT
TRBV28,-,once,TRBJ1-5,CASSFGQYSNQPQHF,TGTGCCAGCAGTTTTGGACAGTATAGCAATCAGCCCCAGCATTTT
TRBV9,TRBD1,-,TRBJ1-4,CASSVGQAGTAGEKLFF,TGTGCCAGCAGCGTAGGTCAGGCCGGGACAGCGGGAGAAAAACTGTTTTTT
TRBV7-2,TRBD1,-,TRBJ1-4,CASSLSRTGTGEKLFF,TGTGCCAGCAGCTTATCCCGGACAGGGACGGGTGAAAAACTGTTTTTT
TRBV30,-,-,TRBJ1-5,CAWSLNSNQPQHF,TGTGCCTGGAGCCTCAATAGCAATCAGCCCCAGCATTTT
TRBV28,-,-,TRBJ2-3,CASSLRGLGTDTQYF,TGTGCCAGCAGTTTACGCGGGCTTGGCACAGATACGCAGTATTTT
TRBV6-6,-,-,TRBJ2-7,CASSSGGTTTYEQYF,TGTGCCAGCAGTTCAGGGGGGACAACTACCTACGAGCAGTACTTC
TRBV28,TRBD2,once,TRBJ2-1,CASSYSAGGPYEQFF,TGTGCCAGCAGTTACTCGGCGGGGGGGCCTTATGAGCAGTTCTTC
TRBV5-4,-,once,TRBJ2-7,CASRGSGLEQYF,TGTGCCAGCAGAGGAAGCGGGCTCGAGCAGTACTTC
TRBV30,TRBD1,few,TRBJ1-2,CAWSVGGTDYGYTF,TGTGCCTGGAGTGTTGGCGGGACAGACTATGGCTACACCTTC
TRBV28,-,once,TRBJ1-1,CASSTEGGYVPSAFF,TGTGCCAGCAGTACAGAGGGAGGTTATGTCCCTTCGGCTTTCTTT
TRBV14,TRBD1,-,TRBJ1-5,CASSQTGDQPQHF,TGTGCCAGCAGCCAGACAGGGGATCAGCCCCAGCATTTT
TRBV27,TRBD2,-,TRBJ2-3,CASSFGTSGVNTQYF,TGTGCCAGCAGTTTCGGGACTAGCGGGGTTAATACGCAGTATTTT
TRBV7-2,-,-,TRBJ2-7,CASSLGAGDPYEQYF,TGTGCCAGCAGCTTAGGGGCAGGGGACCCCTACGAGCAGTACTTC
TRBV6-1,TRBD1,-,TRBJ1-5,CASNRQGDQPRHF,TGTGCCAGCAATCGACAGGGGGATCAGCCCCGGCATTTT
TRBV7-8,TRBD1,-,TRBJ1-1,CASSDLPGQGVRRAFF,TGTGCCAGCAGCGATCTTCCGGGACAGGGGGTTAGGAGAGCTTTCTTT
TRBV5-1,-,-,TRBJ2-5,CASRLWGLTGETQYF,TGCGCCAGCAGACTATGGGGCCTTACAGGAGAGACCCAGTACTTC
TRBV28,TRBD1,-,TRBJ2-7,CASSSGTGIYEQYF,TGTGCCAGCAGTTCGGGGACAGGGATCTACGAGCAGTACTTC
TRBV18,-,-,TRBJ1-2,CASSPLGTTVGYTF,TGTGCCAGCTCACCACTGGGGACCACGGTTGGCTACACCTTC
TRBV5-1,-,-,TRBJ2-1,CASSLAPGTHNEQFF,TGCGCCAGCAGCTTGGCCCCAGGGACCCACAATGAGCAGTTCTTC
TRBV4-2,-,-,TRBJ1-2,CASSQDSNYGYTF,TGTGCCAGCAGCCAAGACAGTAACTATGGCTACACCTTC
TRBV5-4,TRBD1,-,TRBJ2-2,CAGSKDRGPGELFF,TGTGCCGGCAGCAAGGACAGGGGGCCCGGGGAGCTGTTTTTT
TRBV9,TRBD2,-,TRBJ2-5,CASSVAGLAPGLLQETQYF,TGTGCCAGCAGCGTAGCTGGACTAGCGCCTGGTTTGCTCCAAGAGACCCAGTACTTC
TRBV5-6,-,once,TRBJ2-1,CASRQGTFNEQFF,TGTGCCAGCAGACAGGGGACTTTTAATGAGCAGTTCTTC
TRBV11-2,-,-,TRBJ2-7,CASRLGGLSYEQYF,TGTGCCAGCAGATTGGGGGGGCTGAGCTACGAGCAGTACTTC
TRBV6-5,-,-,TRBJ1-5,CASTGGEGQPQHF,TGTGCCAGCACTGGTGGGGAGGGTCAGCCCCAGCATTTT
TRBV2,-,-,TRBJ1-3,CASTALIGTSSGNTIYF,TGTGCCAGCACCGCGTTGATAGGCACGAGCTCTGGAAACACCATATATTTT
TRBV5-1,TRBD2,-,TRBJ2-5,CASSWGSGGGETQYF,TGCGCCAGCAGCTGGGGGAGCGGGGGTGGCGAGACCCAGTACTTC
TRBV7-2,-,-,TRBJ2-7,CASSLAGPRHSYEQYF,TGTGCCAGCAGCTTAGCCGGGCCCCGACACTCCTACGAGCAGTACTTC
TRBV7-2,TRBD2,-,TRBJ2-3,CASSLLGAGVDTQYF,TGTGCCAGCAGCTTATTAGGCGCGGGGGTAGATACGCAGTATTTT
TRBV5-4,TRBD1,-,TRBJ2-3,CASSLGDRRTDTQYF,TGTGCCAGCAGCCTTGGGGACAGGAGGACAGATACGCAGTATTTT
TRBV2,-,once,TRBJ2-5,CASIRQVARETQYF,TGTGCCAGCATCAGGCAGGTTGCTAGGGAGACCCAGTACTTC
TRBV19,-,-,TRBJ1-1,CASSQGRAGLEYTEAFF,TGTGCCAGTAGTCAGGGTAGGGCAGGGTTGGAATACACTGAAGCTTTCTTT
TRBV4-1,TRBD1,-,TRBJ1-4,CASSQDRDRGPFGEKLFF,TGCGCCAGCAGCCAAGATCGGGACAGGGGACCGTTTGGAGAAAAACTGTTTTTT
TRBV28,-,-,TRBJ1-5,CASRATAGNQPQHF,TGTGCCAGCAGGGCGACAGCGGGGAATCAGCCCCAGCATTTT
TRBV7-2,-,-,TRBJ2-7,CASSLEGVVNYEQYF,TGTGCCAGCAGCTTAGAGGGGGTAGTAAACTACGAGCAGTACTTC
TRBV19,-,once,TRBJ2-3,CASSSRALTLDTQYF,TGTGCCAGTAGTAGCCGGGCCCTGACCCTAGATACGCAGTATTTT
TRBV15,-,-,TRBJ1-5,CATSRVEIPPRHQPQHF,TGTGCCACCAGCAGAGTGGAGATCCCCCCCCGCCATCAGCCCCAGCATTTT